Listed below are T cell receptor beta chains from one sample, sequenced in a study of beta chain features in type 1 diabetes. This table comes from immunoSEQ multiplex PCR, and its TCRdb copy is limited to in-frame clones, with some not included. The sample shows about 150,000 clones, approximately 10% of them seen only once. The source material was central memory CD4+ T cells from blood. The receptors stem from a man aged 25 to 45 with type 1 diabetes. CDR3s include the opening cysteine and the closing phenylalanine or tryptophan. Each record gives: J gene, V gene, CDR3 length, D gene, clone size, CDR3 DNA, CDR3 protein. A D gene is named only where the DNA matches it firmly. Some rows have no size entry. The others give once, few or many, or a class for an expanded clone.

>TRBJ2-7|TRBV7-9|13|TRBD2|NA
TGTGCCAGTGCCCGGGAGGGATCCTACGAGCAGTACTTC
CASAREGSYEQYF
>TRBJ2-3|TRBV9|12|NA|NA
TGTGCCAGCAGCGTACGAGGAGATACGCAGTATTTT
CASSVRGDTQYF
>TRBJ2-7|TRBV28|16|TRBD1|few
TGTGCCAGCGCCTTCGAGGGCAGGGGGCTCACTCACGAGCAGTACTTC
CASAFEGRGLTHEQYF
>TRBJ2-1|TRBV2|16|TRBD2|few
TGTGCCAGCAGTTTTAGCGGGAGTGGGTCCTACAATGAGCAGTTCTTC
CASSFSGSGSYNEQFF
>TRBJ1-1|TRBV7-3|14|TRBD1|few
TGTGCCAGCAGCTCTGTGACAGGGGACACTGAAGCTTTCTTT
CASSSVTGDTEAFF
>TRBJ2-3|TRBV5-1|13|NA|NA
TGCGCCAGCTATGGGGCGGCCACAGATACGCAGTATTTT
CASYGAATDTQYF
>TRBJ1-2|TRBV6-5|15|NA|few
TGTGCCAGCAGACCGTACAGGGAGGGGGACTATGGCTACACCTTC
CASRPYREGDYGYTF
>TRBJ2-7|TRBV18|12|NA|NA
TGTGCCAGCTCACCCCTCTCCTACGAGCAGTACTTC
CASSPLSYEQYF
>TRBJ2-5|TRBV6-5|14|TRBD2|NA
TGTGCCAGCAGCCACCTAGCGGGTGAAGAGACCCAGTACTTC
CASSHLAGEETQYF
>TRBJ2-6|TRBV19|15|NA|few
TGTGCCAGTTGGCAGGCGTCCTCTGGGGCCAACGTCCTGACTTTC
CASWQASSGANVLTF
>TRBJ2-1|TRBV7-9|19|TRBD2|NA
TGTGCCAGCAGGCCCCTAGCGGGAGGGCCGAGAGGGACACGGAATGAGCAGTTCTTC
CASRPLAGGPRGTRNEQFF
>TRBJ2-1|TRBV5-6|13|NA|few
TGTGCCAGCAGCGTCCCGCCACGGGATGAGCAGTTCTTC
CASSVPPRDEQFF
>TRBJ2-5|TRBV6-1|13|NA|few
TGTGCCAGCCGGCTGGCAGCGGTTGTGACCCAGTACTTC
CASRLAAVVTQYF
>TRBJ2-1|TRBV27|17|TRBD2|NA
TGTGCCAGCAGTTTATCGATGACTAGCGGGAGAAAAAGTGAGCAGTTCTTC
CASSLSMTSGRKSEQFF
>TRBJ2-3|TRBV18|15|TRBD2|NA
TGTGCCAGCTCACCCCTAGCGGGAGTCCAAGATACGCAGTATTTT
CASSPLAGVQDTQYF
>TRBJ2-5|TRBV29-1|13|NA|NA
TGCAGCGTTGAAAACCCTATACAAGAGACCCAGTACTTC
CSVENPIQETQYF
>TRBJ2-4|TRBV18|15|TRBD2|few
TGTGCCAGCTCACCAGCGGGAGGGACCAAAAACATTCAGTACTTC
CASSPAGGTKNIQYF
>TRBJ1-1|TRBV5-1|15|TRBD1|NA
TGCGCCAGCAGCTTGGAAGGGACAGGGGGCCCTGAAGCTTTCTTT
CASSLEGTGGPEAFF
>TRBJ1-5|TRBV2|14|NA|NA
TGTGCCAGCAGTGAATGGGCAGGGGCCCAGCCCCAGCATTTT
CASSEWAGAQPQHF
>TRBJ1-1|TRBV18|16|TRBD1|NA
TGTGCCAGCTCACCTCGGACAGGGGCTCAGGGCACTGAAGCTTTCTTT
CASSPRTGAQGTEAFF
>TRBJ2-4|TRBV5-1|18|TRBD2|few
TGCGCCAGCAGCGTCCACCAGAGCGGGAGTGGGGCCAAAAACATTCAGTACTTC
CASSVHQSGSGAKNIQYF
>TRBJ2-7|TRBV29-1|12|TRBD2|few
TGCAGCGGACTAGCGGGAGACTACGAGCAGTACTTC
CSGLAGDYEQYF
>TRBJ2-2|TRBV7-9|15|NA|NA
TGTGCCAGCAGCTTATTCGGAGGGCTGACCGGGGAGCTGTTTTTT
CASSLFGGLTGELFF
>TRBJ2-3|TRBV15|15|NA|few
TGTGCCACCACTCAAAGGACGGGATGGATGGATACGCAGTATTTT
CATTQRTGWMDTQYF
>TRBJ2-3|TRBV5-1|16|TRBD2|few
TGCGCCAGCAGCTTGGCACTAGCGGGAGTCACAGATACGCAGTATTTT
CASSLALAGVTDTQYF
>TRBJ2-7|TRBV29-1|13|TRBD1|few
TGCAGCGCCCAGGGGGCTGCGGGCTACGAGCAGTACTTC
CSAQGAAGYEQYF
>TRBJ2-7|TRBV28|12|NA|NA
TGTGCCAGCAGTTTAATTGGGCACGAGCAGTACTTC
CASSLIGHEQYF
>TRBJ2-6|TRBV7-8|17|TRBD1|few
TGTGCCAGCAGCTTGGTTAACAGGGGCTCTGGGGCCAACGTCCTGACTTTC
CASSLVNRGSGANVLTF
>TRBJ2-1|TRBV5-1|17|TRBD2|few
TGCGCCAGCAGCTTAGGAAGCGGGAGGGCTTTTTTTGATGAGCAGTTCTTC
CASSLGSGRAFFDEQFF
>TRBJ2-7|TRBV27|16|TRBD2|few
TGTGCCAGCTCAAGGGGGGCTAGCGGGATCGCCTACGAGCAGTACTTC
CASSRGASGIAYEQYF
>TRBJ2-7|TRBV18|14|TRBD1|few
TGTGCCAGCTCAACCGGGACAGGGCGCGACGAGCAGTACTTC
CASSTGTGRDEQYF
>TRBJ2-2|TRBV28|14|NA|NA
TGTGCCAGCAGTTTTGGCGGGATCACCGGGGAGCTGTTTTTT
CASSFGGITGELFF
>TRBJ2-1|TRBV7-9|15|NA|few
TGTGCCAGCAGCTTAGTTCTAGCGATGTGGGATGAGCAGTTCTTC
CASSLVLAMWDEQFF
>TRBJ2-5|TRBV9|18|TRBD2|few
TGTGCCAGCAGCGTAGACGTCGGGACTAGCGGGAGGGCCGAGACCCAGTACTTC
CASSVDVGTSGRAETQYF
>TRBJ1-2|TRBV5-1|13|NA|few
TGCGCCACTCAGGGAAATTCGGGCTATGGCTACACCTTC
CATQGNSGYGYTF
>TRBJ1-5|TRBV2|14|NA|few
TGTGCCAGCAGTGCAGTGAATAGCAATCAGCCCCAGCATTTT
CASSAVNSNQPQHF
>TRBJ2-2|TRBV5-1|15|TRBD1|NA
TGCGCCAGCAGCTACAGGGGTCTTAACACCGGGGAGCTGTTTTTT
CASSYRGLNTGELFF
>TRBJ2-7|TRBV7-8|14|TRBD2|NA
TGTGCCAGCAGCTTATCTAGCGGGAGTTACGAGCAGTACTTC
CASSLSSGSYEQYF
>TRBJ2-1|TRBV7-9|13|TRBD2|few
TGTGCCAGCAGCTCGGGACTATTCAATGAGCAGTTCTTC
CASSSGLFNEQFF
>TRBJ2-3|TRBV5-1|16|TRBD2|few
TGCGCCAGCAGCTTACTAGCGGGAGGGCCAGGTGATACGCAGTATTTT
CASSLLAGGPGDTQYF
>TRBJ2-7|TRBV5-1|16|TRBD2|NA
TGCGCCAGCAGCTTGTCCCCCGGGACTAGCGGGTACGAGCAGTACTTC
CASSLSPGTSGYEQYF
>TRBJ2-1|TRBV30|15|TRBD2|many
TGTGCCTGGACGGGTAAGGGACTAGCGAGCAATGAGCAGTTCTTC
CAWTGKGLASNEQFF
>TRBJ1-5|TRBV18|16|NA|few
TGTGCCAGCTCAAGTCAGGGGCTCCCAGCAAATCAGCCCCAGCATTTT
CASSSQGLPANQPQHF
>TRBJ1-1|TRBV2|16|NA|NA
TGTGCCAGCCCTAGAGGCGGACAAAGCATGAACACTGAAGCTTTCTTT
CASPRGGQSMNTEAFF
>TRBJ2-7|TRBV5-1|15|TRBD2|few
TGCGCCAGCAGCTTGTTCGGCGGGAGGCAGCCCGAGCAGTACTTC
CASSLFGGRQPEQYF
>TRBJ2-1|TRBV5-1|14|NA|few
TGCGCCAGCAGCTTGGCCAGTCTAGTTGATGAGCAGTTCTTC
CASSLASLVDEQFF
>TRBJ2-3|TRBV6-5|15|NA|NA
TGTGCCAGCAGTTACTCTCCTAGCGGCACAGATACGCAGTATTTT
CASSYSPSGTDTQYF
>TRBJ2-3|TRBV7-8|14|NA|few
TGTGCCAGCAGCTGGGGGGTTAGCACAGATACGCAGTATTTT
CASSWGVSTDTQYF
>TRBJ2-1|TRBV5-4|14|NA|NA
TGTGCCAGCAGCTTGGCGAGGGGGGGCAATGAGCAGTTCTTC
CASSLARGGNEQFF
>TRBJ2-1|TRBV7-9|13|TRBD1|few
TGTGCCAGCAGCTTAACAGGGGTCAATGAGCAGTTCTTC
CASSLTGVNEQFF
>TRBJ2-1|TRBV28|15|NA|NA
TGTGCCAGCAGTTCCGGACAGAACTCCTACAATGAGCAGTTCTTC
CASSSGQNSYNEQFF
>TRBJ1-2|TRBV2|14|NA|NA
TGTGCCAGCAGAGATGACGGGGGGAACTATGGCTACACCTTC
CASRDDGGNYGYTF
>TRBJ1-1|TRBV7-9|14|NA|NA
TGTGCCAGCAGCTCCTTTACAGGGAACACTGAAGCTTTCTTT
CASSSFTGNTEAFF
>TRBJ1-4|TRBV18|14|NA|few
TGTGCCAGCTCACCTAACAGGGTCAGCGAAAAACTGTTTTTT
CASSPNRVSEKLFF
>TRBJ2-2|TRBV6-5|15|NA|NA
TGTGCCAGCAGTCAAGGCGGGGCCACACCCGGGGAGCTGTTTTTT
CASSQGGATPGELFF